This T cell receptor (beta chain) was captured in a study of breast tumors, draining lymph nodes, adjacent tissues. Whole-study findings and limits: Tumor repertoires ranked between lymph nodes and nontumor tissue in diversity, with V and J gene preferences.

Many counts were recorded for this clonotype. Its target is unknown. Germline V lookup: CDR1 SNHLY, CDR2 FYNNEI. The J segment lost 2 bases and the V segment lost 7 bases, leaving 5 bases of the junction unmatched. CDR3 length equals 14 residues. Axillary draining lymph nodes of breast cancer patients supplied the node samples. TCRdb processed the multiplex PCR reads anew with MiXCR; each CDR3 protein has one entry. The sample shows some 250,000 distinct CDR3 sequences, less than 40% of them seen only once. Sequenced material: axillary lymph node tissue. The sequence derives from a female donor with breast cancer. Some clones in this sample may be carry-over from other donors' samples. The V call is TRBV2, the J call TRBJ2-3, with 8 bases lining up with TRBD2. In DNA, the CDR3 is TGTGCCAGCACCCTAGCGGGCATCACAGATACGCAGTATTTT. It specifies CASTLAGITDTQYF.